What follows are 10 T cell receptor beta chains derived from one specimen sequenced in a study of regulatory T cells in long-lasting Graves disease. Specified time point: newly diagnosed GD, antithyroid drugs for less than 3 months. There was RNA extracted from PBMCs, and the TCR library was made from it. Through Arm-PCR of CDR3 regions and iRepertoire HTBI primers, TCR beta libraries were built. TCRdb reanalysed the multiplex PCR reads using MiXCR and keeps one entry per CDR3 protein. Counted here are under 800,000 distinct CDR3 sequences, 15% to 20% occurring once; the ten biggest clones make up 18%. These same data were also listed under a study on T cells in Graves' hyperthyroidism and ophthalmopathy.

The input for sequencing was peripheral blood mononuclear cells (PBMCs), taken at new diagnosis, from a patient treated with antithyroid drugs. The receptors come from a woman aged 25-40 years with Graves disease.

The sample holds a few counts of this clonotype. The CDR3 bases are TGCAGCGCCGAACAGGGGGCTGGGGGGGGATCTGAAGCTTTCTTT. It yields the protein CSAEQGAGGGSEAFF. V is TRBV29-1 and J is TRBJ1-1; 9 nucleotides align to TRBD1. Trimming cost V 7 bases and J 6 bases; bases outside gene matches: 15. Germline V gene data show CDR1 as SQVTM and CDR2 as ANQGSEA. This CDR3 is built from 15 residues.

This clonotype has ten or more counts. CDR3 region: CASSLQFEAFF. In DNA, the CDR3 is TGTGCCAGCAGTTTACAGTTCGAGGCTTTCTTT. This chain connects TRBV28 to TRBJ1-1; D unresolved. This CDR3 is built from 11 residues. Germline loops: CDR1 MDHEN, CDR2 SYDVKM. The V end was cut by 2 bases, the J end by 11 bases, with 9 bases between.

This clonotype was counted only a few times. The chain recombines TRBV5-1 with TRBJ2-3; TRBD2 agrees at 8 bases. Germline V lookup: CDR1 SGHRS, CDR2 YFSETQ. Trimming took 4 bases from V and 7 from J; bases not matched to a gene: 14. The CDR3 runs to 16 residues. CDR3: CASSPLGGLASNTQYF. The CDR3 coding sequence is TGCGCCAGCAGCCCGTTGGGTGGACTAGCCTCAAATACGCAGTATTTT. The variable domain in full, completed from reference TRBV5-1 and TRBJ2-3, reads KAGVTQTPRYLIKTRGQQVTLSCSPISGHRSVSWYQQTPGQGLQFLFEYFSETQRNKGNFPGRFSGRQFSNSRSEMNVSTLELGDSALYLCASSPLGGLASNTQYFGPGTRLTVL.

In the case of this clonotype: A read error may be the cause here, since a much bigger clone is one base away. This sequence joins TRBV28 and TRBJ2-7; D unclear. Germline V CDR1 and CDR2: MDHEN, SYDVKM. The CDR3 consists of 14 residues. DNA for the CDR3: TGTGCCAGCAGTTCCTCGGTCTCCCCCTACGAGCAGTGCTTC. This codes for CASSSSVSPYEQCF.

V gene TRBV18 combines with J gene TRBJ2-7, with D possibly being TRBD1 or TRBD2 (5 bases each). Between the trimmed V and J ends, which lost 6 bases and 2 bases, there was a span of 14 bases. The CDR3 is 14 residues long. Germline CDR1 reads KGHSH; CDR2 reads LQKENI. CDR3 sequence (DNA): TGTGCCAGCTCCCCTCCGGGGCTTACCTACGAGCAGTACTTC. Translation: CASSPPGLTYEQYF.

This clonotype was counted ten times or more. This sequence joins TRBV5-1 and TRBJ2-7; no clear D. This CDR3 is built from 14 residues. CDR1 and CDR2 (germline): SGHRS, YFSETQ. Trimming removed 4 bases from V and 3 bases from J, with 14 bases in between. CDR3 sequence reads: CASSPLRAGYEQYF. CDR3 nucleotide sequence: TGCGCCAGCAGCCCATTAAGAGCAGGCTACGAGCAGTACTTC.

The chain links TRBV5-1 to TRBJ2-5; tentative D call: TRBD2 (5 bases). Trimming shortened V by 2 bases and J by 4 bases, and 12 bases separated the two germline ends. This CDR3 has 14 amino acids. Germline V lookup: CDR1 SGHRS, CDR2 YFSETQ. In DNA, the CDR3 is TGCGCCAGCAGCTTTTTTTCTGGAGGAGAGACCCAGTACTTC. Encoded protein: CASSFFSGGETQYF.

This clonotype was observed a handful of times. The J gene is TRBJ2-5, the V gene TRBV5-1; D not certain. The V gene lost 2 bases and the J gene lost 0 bases, with 2 bases spanning the gap. This CDR3 is 12 amino acids long. Germline CDR1 reads SGHRS; CDR2 reads YFSETQ. The CDR3 coding sequence is TGCGCCAGCAGCTTTTACCAAGAGACCCAGTACTTC. Amino acids: CASSFYQETQYF.

This clonotype was detected ten times or more. The rearrangement links TRBV12-3 or TRBV12-4 to TRBJ1-5; a weak D match, TRBD1 (5 bases). With 6 bases removed from V and 6 bases from J, the gap between germline ends came to 21 bases. CDR3 length: 16 residues. The CDR3 protein is CASSSPGGEKGQPQHF. In nucleotides, the CDR3 is TGTGCCAGCAGCTCCCCTGGGGGGGAGAAAGGTCAGCCCCAGCATTTT.

The CDR3 nucleotides are TGTGCCAGCAGCTTAAGCACAACCCCCGGGGAGCTGTTTTTT. The encoded protein is CASSLSTTPGELFF. The chain is built from TRBV7-9 and TRBJ2-2; D unclear. V was shortened by 2 bases and J by 6 bases, with 10 bases between the two germline ends. The germline V gene encodes CDR1 SEHNR and CDR2 FQNEAQ (reference sequence). This CDR3 has 14 residues.